Below, 28 T cell receptor beta chains from the same sample are listed, as sequenced in a study of vaccination effects on CD4 cells after COVID-19. Prior to sequencing, the ViraFEST assay stimulated PBMC with viral peptide pools, which expanded the antigen-specific CD4+ T cells. Culturing for about 10 days preceded CD4+ T cell isolation. Participants each got two BNT162b2 or mRNA-1273 vaccine doses. Antigens for these TCRs are unknown. Sequencing was performed with immunoSEQ multiplex PCR; in TCRdb, only in-frame clones are kept and a portion is missing. The sample consists of tens of thousands of clones, about three quarters of them appearing once. The input for sequencing was CD4+ T cells from PBMCs cultured with HCoV-OC43 spike peptides, taken after COVID-19 vaccination. Described subset: HCoV-OC43 spike overlapping peptide pool stimulation. The origin of the receptors is a human donor who received a COVID-19 vaccine.

This clone was counted between two and nine times. This chain links TRBV12-3 or TRBV12-4 with TRBJ2-7, with 7 bases lining up with TRBD1. The V gene end was trimmed by 8 bases and the J gene end by 6 bases; junction bases not matched to a gene: 10. The CDR3 spans 13 residues. CDR3 sequence (DNA): TGTGCCAGCCAAAGTTTCCCAGGGGGCGAGCAGTACGTC. This sequence encodes CASQSFPGGEQYV.

This chain uses TRBV5-6 with TRBJ1-2; weak D call: TRBD1 (6 bases). V was clipped by 4 bases and J by 1 base, with 11 bases between them. Germline lookup yields CDR1 SGHDT and CDR2 YYEEEE. The CDR3 is 14 amino acids. CDR3 bases: TGTGCCAGCAGCGCCGGACAGATTAACTATGGCTACACCTTC. It translates to CASSAGQINYGYTF.

J is TRBJ2-7 and V is TRBV18; TRBD2 is a possible D gene (6 bases). Germline CDR1 is KGHSH and CDR2 is LQKENI. Trimming left V 1 base short and J 2 bases short, with 12 bases between. This CDR3 spans 15 amino acids. The CDR3 sequence is CASSPRSGGTYEQYV. The CDR3 DNA sequence: TGTGCCAGCTCACCACGGTCGGGCGGGACCTACGAGCAGTACGTC.

The rearrangement links TRBV5-6 to TRBJ2-1; 8 nucleotides match TRBD1. Germline trimming cut 5 bases from V and 6 bases from J; bases unmatched to any gene: 4. The CDR3 runs 13 residues. CDR1 and CDR2 from the germline V gene are SGHDT and YYEEEE. Here the CDR3 DNA reads TGTGCCAGCAGACTTACAGGGGGCAATGAGCAGTTCTTC. Residues: CASRLTGGNEQFF.

This clone was seen a few times. CDR3 protein: CASSRDNYNEQFF. CDR3 coding DNA: TGTGCCAGCAGCCGCGACAACTACAATGAGCAGTTCTTC. The rearrangement links TRBV14 to TRBJ2-1; D uncertain. The ends were cut back, 4 bases at V and 3 bases at J, with 7 bases in the middle. The germline V gene has CDR1 SGHDN and CDR2 FVKESK. The CDR3 length is 13 residues.

The chain is built from TRBV5-1 and TRBJ1-2, with 7 bases lining up with TRBD1. This CDR3 has 14 amino acids. Germline V gene lookup returns CDR1 SGHRS and CDR2 YFSETQ. Losses at the gene ends were 5 bases for V and 2 bases for J; bases not matched to a gene: 6. The DNA of the CDR3 is TGCGCCAGCAGTACAGGGGACGGAAACTATGGCTACACCTTC. Translating it yields CASSTGDGNYGYTF.

This chain uses TRBV28 with TRBJ2-5; TRBD1 is a possible D gene (5 bases). V gave up 2 bases and J gave up 2 bases, with 15 bases separating them. The CDR3 runs 16 residues. Per germline, CDR1 MDHEN and CDR2 SYDVKM. The CDR3 nucleotides read TGTGCCAGCAGTTTAATTCTAGGGGCCCAACAAGAGACCCAGTACTTC. It yields the protein CASSLILGAQQETQYF.

This clone was recorded once. V usage is TRBV7-8 and J usage is TRBJ2-7; TRBD2 matches 9 bases. J lost 3 bases, V lost 6 bases, and 6 bases had no gene match. The CDR3 has 14 residues. The germline gives CDR1 SGHVS, CDR2 FQNEAQ. The CDR3 sequence: CASSSLAGHYEQYV. The DNA of the CDR3 is TGTGCCAGCAGTAGCCTAGCGGGGCACTACGAGCAGTACGTC.

Turning to this clone: This same CDR3 is encoded by further DNA sequences in the sample. This chain joins TRBV24-1 and TRBJ2-2; the D is unclear. This CDR3 has 14 amino acids. In germline, CDR1 is KGHDR, CDR2 SFDVKD. Trimming pared 7 bases from V and 2 bases from J, leaving 10 bases between. This chain's CDR3 is CATRGTANTGELFF. The CDR3 region has the DNA TGTGCCACCAGGGGAACAGCTAACACCGGGGAGCTGTTTTTT.

V and J are TRBV5-1 and TRBJ2-1; 7 nucleotides match TRBD1. The CDR3 loop spans 15 amino acids. Germline CDR1 SGHRS, CDR2 YFSETQ. Trimming at V came to 4 bases and at J to 3 bases, leaving 7 bases not matched to a gene. In nucleotides, the CDR3 is TGCGCCAGCAGCGTCCTTGGGACAGACTACAATGAGCAGTTCTTC. This sequence encodes CASSVLGTDYNEQFF.

The V and J genes are TRBV29-1 and TRBJ1-1; D remains unclear. The CDR3 extends over 12 amino acids. V was trimmed by 8 bases and J by 4 bases, leaving 14 bases between them. The V gene's germline CDR1 is SQVTM and CDR2 ANQGSEA. CDR3 DNA sequence: TGCAGCTCCCACGGGGATTCCACTGAAGCTTTCTTT. It codes for CSSHGDSTEAFF.

For the CDR3, the DNA is TGTGCCAGCAGCGTCATGACTAGCGGGGGGGGAAATGAGCAGTTCTTC. This codes for CASSVMTSGGGNEQFF. J is TRBJ2-1 and V is TRBV9; 14 nucleotides align to TRBD2. From germline, CDR1 is SGDLS and CDR2 YYNGEE. Trimming at V came to 2 bases and at J to 7 bases, leaving 5 bases not matched to a gene. There are 16 residues in the CDR3.

This chain joins TRBV29-1 and TRBJ1-5; 7 bases agree with TRBD1. J gave up 0 bases and V 6 bases, and 8 bases lay outside the gene matches. The germline V gene has CDR1 SQVTM and CDR2 ANQGSEA. This CDR3 spans 15 amino acids. Here the CDR3 DNA reads TGCAGCGTCGGAGGGGGCAGTAATAGCAATCAGCCCCAGCATTTT. Encoded protein: CSVGGGSNSNQPQHF. The variable domain in full, completed from reference TRBV29-1 and TRBJ1-5, reads SAVISQKPSRDICQRGTSLTIQCQVDSQVTMMFWYRQQPGQSLTLIATANQGSEATYESGFVIDKFPISRPNLTFSTLTVSNMSPEDSSIYLCSVGGGSNSNQPQHFGDGTRLSIL.

The chain employs TRBV3-1 (or the pseudogene TRBV3-2) and TRBJ2-1, with 7 bases that match TRBD2. The CDR3 covers 15 residues. The V and J ends lost 6 bases and 2 bases, in that order; junction bases with no gene match: 7. Germline V gene lookup returns CDR1 LGHDT and CDR2 YNNKEL (reference sequence). CDR3 DNA sequence: TGTGCCAGCAGTCATAATGGGAGGGCCTACAATGAGCAGTTCTTC. This encodes CASSHNGRAYNEQFF.

There are a few counts of this clone. The CDR3 spells CASSEANQPQHF. DNA of the CDR3: TGCGCCAGCAGTGAGGCGAATCAGCCCCAGCATTTT. J is TRBJ1-5 and V is TRBV10-1; no reliable D call. This CDR3 has 12 residues. In germline, CDR1 is WNHNN, CDR2 SYGVQD (reference sequence). The V and J ends lost 2 bases and 4 bases respectively, with 3 bases between them.

The rearrangement links TRBV7-9 to TRBJ1-4, with TRBD1 matching over 9 bases. The germline gives CDR1 SEHNR, CDR2 FQNEAQ (reference sequence). This CDR3 has 16 residues. The trim removed 5 bases at V and 5 bases at J, leaving 9 bases unmatched. CDR3 sequence reads: CASSLNTGQGNEKLFF. The CDR3, as DNA: TGTGCCAGCAGCCTAAACACGGGACAGGGAAATGAAAAACTGTTTTTT. The variable domain in full, with the rest retrieved from reference TRBV7-9 and TRBJ1-4, is DTGVSQNPRHKITKRGQNVTFRCDPISEHNRLYWYRQTLGQGPEFLTYFQNEAQLEKSRLLSDRFSAERPKGSFSTLEIQRTEQGDSAMYLCASSLNTGQGNEKLFFGSGTQLSVL.

The rearrangement links TRBV24-1 to TRBJ2-5; TRBD1 aligns across 9 bases. The V segment lost 4 bases and the J segment 2 bases; nucleotides outside the gene matches: 4. The CDR3 is 15 amino acids. CDR1 is KGHDR, CDR2 SFDVKD, per germline. Here the CDR3 DNA reads TGTGCCACCAGTGAAGGGACAGGGCAACAAGAGACCCAGTACTTC. The encoded protein is CATSEGTGQQETQYF.

This chain uses TRBV28 with TRBJ1-2, with 9 bases identical to TRBD1. Germline assignment: CDR1 MDHEN and CDR2 SYDVKM. There are 15 residues in the CDR3. V was clipped by 6 bases and J by 6 bases; unmatched bases: 11. CDR3 loop: CASRQLGQGRDGYTF. The CDR3 DNA sequence: TGTGCCAGCAGACAACTGGGACAGGGTAGGGATGGCTACACCTTC.

This clone has more than one count but fewer than ten. The V call is TRBV2, the J call TRBJ2-2; weak D call: TRBD2 (6 bases). Trimming removed 4 bases from V and 4 bases from J, with 13 bases in between. Germline V gives CDR1 SNHLY, CDR2 FYNNEI. CDR3 size: 15 residues. The CDR3 nucleotides are TGTGCCAGCAGTGGCCCAGGGAGGACCACCGGGGAGCTGTTTTTT. Encoded protein: CASSGPGRTTGELFF.

J is TRBJ1-5 and V is TRBV19; 7 bases line up with TRBD1. Germline-derived CDR1 and CDR2 are LNHDA and SQIVND (reference sequence). V lost 9 bases to trimming and J lost 0 bases; unmatched junction nucleotides: 20. This CDR3 is 19 amino acids long. The chain's CDR3 is CARDSQGQRILDSNQPQHF. As DNA, the CDR3 is TGTGCCAGAGACTCCCAGGGACAGAGAATCCTCGATAGCAATCAGCCCCAGCATTTT. The full variable domain, rest sourced from reference TRBV19 and TRBJ1-5, is DGGITQSPKYLFRKEGQNVTLSCEQNLNHDAMYWYRQDPGQGLRLIYYSQIVNDFQKGDIAEGYSVSREKKESFPLTVTSAQKNPTAFYLCARDSQGQRILDSNQPQHFGDGTRLSIL.

As DNA, the CDR3 is TGCGCCAGCAGTCTATCCGCCAGGGGGCAGACCACCGGGGAGCTGTTTTTT. Its protein product is CASSLSARGQTTGELFF. The chain has TRBV5-1 and TRBJ2-2, with TRBD1 matching over 8 bases. This CDR3 is 17 amino acids long. The germline V gene has CDR1 SGHRS and CDR2 YFSETQ. V gave up 5 bases and J gave up 4 bases; unmatched junction bases: 13.

The chain employs TRBV20-1 and TRBJ2-6; the match to TRBD1 covers 9 bases. From germline, CDR1 is DFQATT and CDR2 SNEGSKA (reference sequence). V was clipped by 3 bases and J by 5 bases; unmatched bases: 11. The CDR3 totals 17 residues. The DNA for the CDR3 is TGCAGTGCTAGTCCCAACCTGGGGACAGGGAGGGCCAACGTCCTGACTTTC. Amino acid sequence: CSASPNLGTGRANVLTF.

The rearrangement joins TRBV5-6 to TRBJ1-2; the D is unclear. The CDR3 covers 12 residues. Germline CDR1 is SGHDT and CDR2 is YYEEEE. Trimming removed 2 bases from V and 8 bases from J, with 10 bases in between. CDR3 in DNA: TGTGCCAGCAGCTTCCGCGCCGGGGGCTACACCTTC. Protein sequence: CASSFRAGGYTF.

This rearrangement joins TRBV6-6 to TRBJ2-7; weak D call: TRBD2 (6 bases). Deletions cut 8 bases from V and 7 bases from J, with 12 bases between. This CDR3 is 11 amino acids long. Germline V CDR1 and CDR2: MNHNY, SVGAGI (reference sequence). In DNA form, the CDR3 reads TGTGCCAGCGGGTTGGGGAGGGAGCAGTACGTC. Translation: CASGLGREQYV.

The chain is built from TRBV18 and TRBJ1-6; D is uncertain. V was cut by 3 bases and J by 1 base, with 13 bases left in between. Germline V CDR1 and CDR2: KGHSH, LQKENI. The CDR3 sequence is 17 residues long. CDR3 residues: CASSPGITGSYNSPLHF. CDR3 DNA sequence: TGTGCCAGCTCACCGGGAATCACCGGGTCCTATAATTCACCCCTCCACTTT.

The rearrangement uses TRBV10-2 and TRBJ2-3, with D maybe TRBD1 (6 bases). The CDR3 runs 14 residues. The germline V gene has CDR1 WSHSY and CDR2 SAAADI. The V end lost 6 bases, the J end lost 1 base, and 11 bases lay between the germline ends. The CDR3 DNA follows: TGCGCCAGCAGACAGGGTAGCGGCACAGATACGCAGTATTTT. It codes for CASRQGSGTDTQYF.

The DNA of the CDR3 is TGTGCCAGCAGTTCCCTTGGGACTGAAGCTTTCTTT. It specifies CASSSLGTEAFF. The gene calls are TRBV6-5 and TRBJ1-1; no clear D gene. The CDR3 spans 12 residues. CDR1 and CDR2 (germline): MNHEY, SVGAGI. Deletions cut 4 bases from V and 5 bases from J, with 8 bases between.

V and J are TRBV10-2 and TRBJ2-1; 7 positions match TRBD1. The length of the CDR3 is 13 residues. The J segment lost 2 bases and the V segment lost 10 bases, leaving 5 bases of the junction unmatched. CDR1 is WSHSY, CDR2 SAAADI, per germline. The CDR3 DNA reads TGCGCCACGAGACAGGGAACCTACAATGAGCAGTTCTTC. Its translation is CATRQGTYNEQFF.